The count of the clone carrying this T cell receptor beta chain is one. The data are from a study of OX40 agonist ivuxolimab in advanced cancers. Assay: immunoSEQ multiplex PCR; the TCRdb copy retains only in-frame clones and omits some. The sample lists just under 65,000 clones, 91% occurring once. Trimming shortened V by 3 bases and J by 2 bases, and 11 bases separated the two germline ends. Germline CDR1 LNHDA, CDR2 SQIVND (reference sequence). There are 14 residues in the CDR3. This sample comprised CD4+ or CD8+ T cells sorted from blood, obtained in a trial of the OX40 agonist ivuxolimab. J is TRBJ2-7 and V is TRBV19; D perhaps matches TRBD2 (6 bases). This TCR was sampled from an adult with an advanced solid tumor such as melanoma, head and neck, liver or kidney cancer. The DNA for the CDR3 is TGTGCCAGTAGTATGGGGCGGGGCGCCTACGAGCAGTACTTC. Protein: CASSMGRGAYEQYF.